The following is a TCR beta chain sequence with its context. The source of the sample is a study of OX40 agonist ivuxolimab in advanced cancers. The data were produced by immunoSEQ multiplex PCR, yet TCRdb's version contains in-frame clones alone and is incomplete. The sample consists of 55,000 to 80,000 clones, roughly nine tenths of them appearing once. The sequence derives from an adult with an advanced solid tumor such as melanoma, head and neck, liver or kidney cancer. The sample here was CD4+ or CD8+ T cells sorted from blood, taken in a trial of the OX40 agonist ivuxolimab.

CDR3 sequence: CASRLDPGPEIPYNEQFF. The CDR3 DNA reads as TGTGCCAGCAGACTTGACCCGGGTCCCGAGATACCCTACAATGAGCAGTTCTTC. The chain is built from TRBV27 and TRBJ2-1, with no clear D. Germline CDR1 and CDR2: MNHEY and SMNVEV (reference sequence). This CDR3 has 18 residues. V was shortened by 6 bases and J by 2 bases, with 23 bases between the two germline ends.